These T cell receptor beta chains were read from a single sample in a study of cytomegalovirus exposure and HLA in healthy donors. Using immunoSEQ multiplex PCR, the repertoire was profiled, and TCRdb retains in-frame clones only, with some absent. This sample has around 120,000 clones, with more than 80% found just once. Sequenced: PBMCs. These receptors were obtained from a man aged 30 to 45 in good health and CMV-seronegative. The CDR3 runs from the conserved cysteine through the conserved F or W. D genes are given only for firm matches. Size values are once, few and many counts, or a class for expanded clones, and some rows have none.

J | D | size | V | DNA | CDR3
TRBJ2-7 | NA | once | TRBV5-4 | TGTGCCAGCAGCCATGCTGGCGGGGCCTACGAGCAGTACTTC | CASSHAGGAYEQYF
TRBJ2-1 | NA | NA | TRBV25-1 | TGTGCCAGCAGTTTCGGGAGCTCCTACAATGAGCAGTTCTTC | CASSFGSSYNEQFF
TRBJ1-5 | TRBD1 | NA | TRBV7-9 | TGTTCCAGCAGCTTAGGACAGGGGCATCAGCCCCAGCATTTT | CSSSLGQGHQPQHF
TRBJ1-1 | NA | NA | TRBV9 | TGTGCCAGCAGCGTCGGGGATCGTCGGACTGAAGCTTTCTTT | CASSVGDRRTEAFF
TRBJ2-7 | NA | NA | TRBV5-1 | TGCGCCAGCAGCTTGGGGACCCTAGCGCGCGAGCAGTACTTC | CASSLGTLAREQYF
TRBJ2-7 | NA | NA | TRBV7-8 | TGTGCCAGCAGCTTAGAGTCAGCGCAGAGCTCCTACGAGCAGTACTTC | CASSLESAQSSYEQYF
TRBJ2-3 | TRBD2 | once | TRBV9 | TGTGCCAGCAGCACACTAGCGGGAGCTGATACGCAGTATTTT | CASSTLAGADTQYF
TRBJ2-1 | TRBD1 | NA | TRBV19 | TGTGCCAGTGGCCAGGGGGTTCACAATGAGCAGTTCTTC | CASGQGVHNEQFF
TRBJ1-1 | TRBD1 | few | TRBV7-3 | TGTGCCAGCAGCCCACGGGACAGGGAGGCTAACACTGAAGCTTTCTTT | CASSPRDREANTEAFF
TRBJ2-5 | NA | NA | TRBV28 | TGTGCCAGCAGACAGCGGGAGACCCAGTACTTC | CASRQRETQYF